This is a list of T cell receptor beta chains from one sample in a study of beta chain features in type 1 diabetes. Repertoires were generated with immunoSEQ multiplex PCR, while TCRdb's copy carries only in-frame clones and drops some. The sample holds 200,000 to 300,000 clones, roughly 13% seen once. Sequenced sample: naive CD4+ T cells from blood. These receptors all stem from a woman aged 40-49 years in good health. The CDR3 runs from the conserved cysteine through the conserved F or W. D genes are given only for firm matches. Clone sizes are given selectively: once, few, many, or a class where the clone is expanded.

cdr3_aa,cdr3_nt,cdr3_length,d_call,clone_size,j_call,v_call
CASSLESADTQYF,TGTGCCAGCAGCTTAGAGTCGGCAGATACGCAGTATTTT,13,-,-,TRBJ2-3,TRBV7-2
CASSPPGQYTYEQYF,TGTGCCAGCTCACCCCCGGGACAGTATACGTACGAGCAGTACTTC,15,TRBD1,-,TRBJ2-7,TRBV18
CATSRDQRGMQFF,TGTGCCACCAGCAGAGATCAGCGGGGTATGCAGTTCTTC,13,TRBD2,few,TRBJ2-1,TRBV15
CASSRGLQETQYF,TGCGCCAGCAGCCGGGGACTGCAAGAGACCCAGTACTTC,13,-,few,TRBJ2-5,TRBV4-1
CASARSPDWGETQYF,TGTGCCAGCGCTCGGTCTCCGGACTGGGGTGAGACGCAGTACTTC,15,-,-,TRBJ2-7,TRBV5-5
CATEGEVTEAFF,TGTGCCACCGAAGGGGAGGTGACTGAAGCTTTCTTT,12,-,few,TRBJ1-1,TRBV10-3
CASSPRQTAYEQYF,TGTGCCAGCAGCCCCAGACAGACTGCCTACGAGCAGTACTTC,14,-,-,TRBJ2-7,TRBV7-9
CASSNRGLSGELFF,TGTGCCAGCAGCAACAGGGGGCTGAGCGGGGAGCTGTTTTTT,14,TRBD1,-,TRBJ2-2,TRBV6-1
CASSSRQGRGGYEQFF,TGTGCCAGCAGTTCCCGACAGGGTCGCGGCGGGTATGAGCAGTTCTTC,16,TRBD1,-,TRBJ2-1,TRBV28
CASRSLGQGANTGELFF,TGCGCCAGCAGATCACTCGGACAGGGGGCGAACACCGGGGAGCTGTTTTTT,17,TRBD1,few,TRBJ2-2,TRBV10-2
CASSFQVQAYNEQFF,TGTGCCAGCAGCTTTCAGGTTCAGGCGTACAATGAGCAGTTCTTC,15,-,-,TRBJ2-1,TRBV7-2
CASSPRRSYEQYF,TGTGCCAGCAGCCCAAGGCGGTCCTACGAGCAGTACTTC,13,-,many,TRBJ2-7,TRBV14
CASSRDFHAGELFF,TGTGCTAGCAGCCGGGACTTCCATGCCGGGGAGCTGTTTTTT,14,-,-,TRBJ2-2,TRBV7-7
CATSRGDGGSHTEAFF,TGTGCCACCAGCAGAGGGGATGGCGGGTCCCACACTGAAGCTTTCTTT,16,-,-,TRBJ1-1,TRBV15
CASRRGVGETQYF,TGTGCCAGCAGGCGGGGGGTCGGAGAGACCCAGTACTTC,13,TRBD2,-,TRBJ2-5,TRBV11-2
CASSLALQGATDTQYF,TGCGCCAGCAGCTTGGCCTTGCAGGGGGCGACAGATACGCAGTATTTT,16,TRBD1,few,TRBJ2-3,TRBV5-1
CASSQGAGITGELFF,TGTGCCAGCAGCCAAGGTGCGGGGATCACCGGGGAGCTGTTTTTT,15,-,-,TRBJ2-2,TRBV4-2
CASSSTGGRNQPQHF,TGCGCCAGCAGCTCGACAGGGGGCCGCAATCAGCCCCAGCATTTT,15,TRBD1,few,TRBJ1-5,TRBV5-1
CASSSGGFVGVQETQYF,TGCGCCAGCAGCTCCGGAGGGTTTGTGGGAGTCCAAGAGACCCAGTACTTC,17,-,few,TRBJ2-5,TRBV5-1
CASSVTGGRYNEQFF,TGCGCCAGCAGCGTTACAGGGGGCCGCTACAATGAGCAGTTCTTC,15,TRBD1,-,TRBJ2-1,TRBV5-1
CASRSTGTGSAGELFF,TGTGCCAGCAGGTCCACCGGGACAGGGTCGGCCGGGGAGCTGTTTTTT,16,TRBD1,-,TRBJ2-2,TRBV11-2
CASSSVGMNTEAFF,TGTGCCAGCTCATCCGTCGGTATGAACACTGAAGCTTTCTTT,14,-,-,TRBJ1-1,TRBV18
CASSFTSQISNEQFF,TGTGCCAGCAGCTTTACTAGCCAGATCAGCAATGAGCAGTTCTTC,15,-,-,TRBJ2-1,TRBV5-4
CASSLQTGSISNQPQHF,TGTGCCAGCTCACTACAGACAGGATCGATTAGCAATCAGCCCCAGCATTTT,17,-,-,TRBJ1-5,TRBV18
CASSEGILAGAYEQYF,TGTGCCAGCAGCGAAGGTATCCTAGCGGGGGCCTACGAGCAGTACTTC,16,TRBD2,-,TRBJ2-7,TRBV9
CASSWGTSGVSDTQYF,TGTGCCAGCAGCTGGGGGACTAGCGGGGTATCAGATACGCAGTATTTT,16,TRBD2,few,TRBJ2-3,TRBV7-2
CASGHASYEQYF,TGCGCCAGTGGACACGCTTCCTACGAGCAGTACTTC,12,-,few,TRBJ2-7,TRBV10-2
CASSRTDRDSGNTIYF,TGCGCCAGCAGCCGCACCGACAGGGACTCTGGAAACACCATATATTTT,16,TRBD1,-,TRBJ1-3,TRBV4-1
CASSLSSQTNTGELFF,TGCGCCAGCAGCTTGAGTAGCCAGACCAACACCGGGGAGCTGTTTTTT,16,-,-,TRBJ2-2,TRBV5-1
CASSLDRAGLSPLHF,TGTGCCAGCAGCTTGGATAGAGCGGGTCTTTCACCCCTCCACTTT,15,-,-,TRBJ1-6,TRBV7-2
CASSAIDRGVAKNIQYF,TGTGCCAGCAGCGCCATAGACAGGGGCGTAGCCAAAAACATTCAGTACTTC,17,TRBD1,few,TRBJ2-4,TRBV5-6
CASSWGSGYTF,TGTGCCAGCAGTTGGGGCTCTGGCTACACCTTC,11,-,few,TRBJ1-2,TRBV28
CASSLQGELFF,TGTGCCAGCAGCCTGCAGGGGGAACTGTTTTTT,11,TRBD1,-,TRBJ1-4,TRBV7-2
CASSPTAGNQETQYF,TGTGCCAGTAGTCCGACAGCGGGAAATCAAGAGACCCAGTACTTC,15,TRBD2,-,TRBJ2-5,TRBV19
CAWSPGGRYGYTF,TGTGCCTGGAGTCCAGGGGGGAGGTATGGCTACACCTTC,13,TRBD1,once,TRBJ1-2,TRBV30
CASSLQGALDGKLFF,TGTGCCAGCAGCCTACAGGGTGCCCTCGATGGAAAACTGTTTTTT,15,-,-,TRBJ1-4,TRBV6-5
CASSSRQYGYTF,TGTGCCAGCAGCTCAAGACAGTATGGCTACACCTTC,12,-,few,TRBJ1-2,TRBV5-6
CASSQKTRYNEQFF,TGCGCCAGCAGTCAAAAAACCAGGTACAATGAGCAGTTCTTC,14,-,many,TRBJ2-1,TRBV23-1
CASSIRAGFPNAGELFF,TGTGCCAGTAGTATTAGAGCAGGTTTCCCGAACGCCGGGGAGCTGTTTTTT,17,-,few,TRBJ2-2,TRBV19
CSVRNRGRGAGETQYF,TGCAGCGTTCGGAATAGGGGGCGCGGGGCTGGGGAGACCCAGTACTTC,16,-,-,TRBJ2-5,TRBV29-1
CASRSRSGAVETQYF,TGTGCCAGCAGATCAAGAAGCGGGGCAGTGGAGACCCAGTACTTC,15,TRBD2,few,TRBJ2-5,TRBV6-6
CASAILRQGDTIYF,TGTGCCAGCGCCATCCTTAGACAGGGAGACACCATATATTTT,14,TRBD1,-,TRBJ1-3,TRBV2
CASSLRQGGYEQYF,TGTGCCAGCAGCTTAAGACAGGGAGGCTACGAGCAGTACTTC,14,-,-,TRBJ2-7,TRBV5-4
CAISPSGGEGETQYF,TGTGCCATCAGTCCTAGCGGGGGGGAAGGAGAGACCCAGTACTTC,15,TRBD2,few,TRBJ2-5,TRBV10-3
CASSEAGTMYEQYF,TGTGCCAGCAGTGAAGCCGGGACAATGTACGAGCAGTACTTC,14,-,-,TRBJ2-7,TRBV25-1
CASSSGQGAFGTNVLTF,TGTGCCAGCAGTTCCGGACAGGGGGCGTTTGGGACCAACGTCCTGACTTTC,17,TRBD1,-,TRBJ2-6,TRBV28
CASSLASYEETQYF,TGCGCCAGCAGCTTGGCCTCCTATGAAGAGACCCAGTACTTC,14,-,few,TRBJ2-5,TRBV5-1
CASSSQFGGGPFNEQFF,TGTGCCAGCAGCTCCCAGTTTGGGGGGGGGCCGTTTAATGAGCAGTTCTTC,17,-,-,TRBJ2-1,TRBV11-2
CASSRGASTDTQYF,TGTGCCAGTAGCAGGGGGGCTAGCACAGATACGCAGTATTTT,14,-,-,TRBJ2-3,TRBV19
CASSPDRGPRETQYF,TGTGCTAGCAGCCCGGACAGGGGGCCCCGGGAGACCCAGTACTTC,15,TRBD1,-,TRBJ2-5,TRBV7-7
CASSPTPGGLNSPLHF,TGTGCCAGTAGTCCAACCCCGGGTGGCCTCAATTCACCCCTCCACTTT,16,-,-,TRBJ1-6,TRBV19
CASTRFLAGNKDEQFF,TGTGCCAGTACCCGTTTCCTAGCGGGGAATAAGGATGAGCAGTTCTTC,16,TRBD2,few,TRBJ2-1,TRBV19
CSGPRGGSRNTEAFF,TGCAGCGGGCCCCGGGGGGGGTCAAGGAACACTGAAGCTTTCTTT,15,-,-,TRBJ1-1,TRBV29-1
CATSRTLDRVEKLFF,TGTGCCACCAGCCGAACCTTAGACAGGGTTGAAAAACTGTTTTTT,15,TRBD1,-,TRBJ1-4,TRBV15
CASSPGAPYEQYF,TGTGCCAGCTCACCAGGGGCTCCCTACGAGCAGTACTTC,13,-,few,TRBJ2-7,TRBV18
CASSFSEQFF,TGTGCCAGCAGCTTTAGTGAGCAGTTCTTC,10,-,-,TRBJ2-1,TRBV11-2
CATSRGAGGVDYGYTF,TGTGCCACCAGCAGAGGCGCGGGGGGGGTCGACTATGGCTACACCTTC,16,-,few,TRBJ1-2,TRBV15
CASSLRTGRKETQYF,TGTGCCAGTAGTCTCCGGACAGGCAGGAAAGAGACCCAGTACTTC,15,TRBD1,-,TRBJ2-5,TRBV19